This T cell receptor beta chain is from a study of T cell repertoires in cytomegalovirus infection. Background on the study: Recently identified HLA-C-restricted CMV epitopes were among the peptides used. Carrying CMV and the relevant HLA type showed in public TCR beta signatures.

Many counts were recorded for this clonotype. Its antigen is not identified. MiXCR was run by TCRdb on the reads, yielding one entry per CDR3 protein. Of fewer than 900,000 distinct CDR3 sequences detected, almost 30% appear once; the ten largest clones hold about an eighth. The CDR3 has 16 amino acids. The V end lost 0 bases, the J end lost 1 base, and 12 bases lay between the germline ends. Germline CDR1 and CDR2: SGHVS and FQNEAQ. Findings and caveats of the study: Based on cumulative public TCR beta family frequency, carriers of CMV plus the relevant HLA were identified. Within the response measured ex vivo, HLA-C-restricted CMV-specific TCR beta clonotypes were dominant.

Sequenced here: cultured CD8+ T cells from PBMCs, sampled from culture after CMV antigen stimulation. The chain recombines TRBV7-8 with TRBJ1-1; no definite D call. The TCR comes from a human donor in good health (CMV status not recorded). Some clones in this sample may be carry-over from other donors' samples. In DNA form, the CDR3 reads TGTGCCAGCAGCTTAGCGTCGGGCAGGAAGAACACTGAAGCTTTCTTT. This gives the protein CASSLASGRKNTEAFF.